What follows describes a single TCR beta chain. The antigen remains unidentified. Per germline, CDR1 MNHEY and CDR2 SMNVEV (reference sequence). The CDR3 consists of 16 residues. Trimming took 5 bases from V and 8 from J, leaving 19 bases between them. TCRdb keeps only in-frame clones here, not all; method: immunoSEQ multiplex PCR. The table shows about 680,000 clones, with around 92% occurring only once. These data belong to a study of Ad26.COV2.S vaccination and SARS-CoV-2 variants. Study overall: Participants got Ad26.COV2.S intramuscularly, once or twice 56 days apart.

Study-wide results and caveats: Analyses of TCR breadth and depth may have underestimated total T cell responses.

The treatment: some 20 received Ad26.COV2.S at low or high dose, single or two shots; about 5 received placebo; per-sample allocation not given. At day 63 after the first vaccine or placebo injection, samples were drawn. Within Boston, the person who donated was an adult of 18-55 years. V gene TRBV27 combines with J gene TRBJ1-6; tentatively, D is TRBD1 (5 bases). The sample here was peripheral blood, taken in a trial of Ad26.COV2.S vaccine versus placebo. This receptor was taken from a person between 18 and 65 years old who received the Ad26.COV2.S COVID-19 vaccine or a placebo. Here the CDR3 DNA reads TGTGCCAGCAGTCCTGCCTTCCAGGGTTTTGATTCACCCCTCCACTTT. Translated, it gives CASSPAFQGFDSPLHF.